These 32 T cell receptor beta chains came from one sample sequenced in a study of cytomegalovirus exposure and HLA in healthy donors. The PCR contained 60 Vbeta and 13 Jbeta primers. Using immunoSEQ multiplex PCR, the repertoire was profiled, and TCRdb retains in-frame clones only, with some absent. The table has about 120,000 clones, 74% seen once. The specimen sequenced was PBMCs. The receptors come from a man aged 35 to 55 in good health and CMV-seropositive.

V and J are TRBV7-8 and TRBJ1-5; D is possibly TRBD1 (5 bases). CDR1 SGHVS and CDR2 FQNEAQ come from the germline V gene. The V and J ends lost 0 bases and 4 bases respectively, with 10 bases between them. The CDR3 loop spans 15 amino acids. CDR3: CASSLAGRGNQPQHF. The CDR3 coding sequence is TGTGCCAGCAGCTTAGCCGGACGGGGGAATCAGCCCCAGCATTTT. Complete variable domain (other parts from reference TRBV7-8 and TRBJ1-5): GAGVSQSPRYKVAKRGQDVALRCDPISGHVSLFWYQQALGQGPEFLTYFQNEAQLDKSGLPSDRFFAERPEGSVSTLKIQRTQQEDSAVYLCASSLAGRGNQPQHFGDGTRLSIL.

V gene TRBV2 combines with J gene TRBJ1-2; a weak D match, TRBD1 (5 bases). The CDR3 contains 14 residues. Deletions cut 6 bases from V and 0 bases from J, with 11 bases between. CDR1 SNHLY and CDR2 FYNNEI come from the germline V gene. CDR3 bases: TGTGCCAGCAGAACAGGTTTTACTAACTATGGCTACACCTTC. It is translated as CASRTGFTNYGYTF.

The rearrangement uses TRBV5-1 and TRBJ2-2, with a possible D match to TRBD2 (6 bases). There are 14 residues in the CDR3. Trimming shortened V by 4 bases and J by 3 bases, and 10 bases separated the two germline ends. CDR1 SGHRS and CDR2 YFSETQ come from the germline V gene. CDR3 sequence reads: CASSLAGHTGELFF. CDR3 bases: TGCGCCAGCAGCCTTGCGGGGCACACCGGGGAGCTGTTTTTT. Combining the CDR3 with reference TRBV5-1 and TRBJ2-2 gives the whole variable domain KAGVTQTPRYLIKTRGQQVTLSCSPISGHRSVSWYQQTPGQGLQFLFEYFSETQRNKGNFPGRFSGRQFSNSRSEMNVSTLELGDSALYLCASSLAGHTGELFFGEGSRLTVL.

The V call is TRBV27, the J call TRBJ1-5, with D uncertain. V was cut by 5 bases and J by 0 bases, with 11 bases left in between. Germline loops: CDR1 MNHEY, CDR2 SMNVEV (reference sequence). The CDR3 runs to 15 residues. This CDR3 is CASSPPHYSNQPQHF. The CDR3 DNA is TGTGCCAGCAGTCCCCCCCACTATAGCAATCAGCCCCAGCATTTT.

This clone showed up just a few times. The J gene is TRBJ1-6, the V gene TRBV5-1, with TRBD1 matching 7 bases. The germline CDR1 and CDR2 sequences are SGHRS and YFSETQ. This CDR3 is built from 14 residues. V lost 1 base to trimming and J lost 7 bases; unmatched junction nucleotides: 2. DNA of the CDR3: TGCGCCAGCAGCTTGAAACAGGGGAATTCACCCCTCCACTTT. Amino acids: CASSLKQGNSPLHF. Variable domain in full (rest from reference TRBV5-1 and TRBJ1-6): KAGVTQTPRYLIKTRGQQVTLSCSPISGHRSVSWYQQTPGQGLQFLFEYFSETQRNKGNFPGRFSGRQFSNSRSEMNVSTLELGDSALYLCASSLKQGNSPLHFGNGTRLTVT.

This clone turned up a few times. The chain is built from TRBV6-1 and TRBJ2-2; weak D call: TRBD2 (6 bases). Trimming stripped 3 bases from V and 0 bases from J, with 17 bases between. CDR1 is MNHNS and CDR2 is SASEGT in the germline V gene. The CDR3 is made up of 18 amino acids. This chain's CDR3 is CASSDGTGRNSNTGELFF. The CDR3 DNA follows: TGTGCCAGCAGTGACGGGACTGGCCGAAATTCGAACACCGGGGAGCTGTTTTTT.

V usage is TRBV5-1 and J usage is TRBJ2-3; 7 bases line up with TRBD2. V was clipped by 4 bases and J by 2 bases; unmatched bases: 13. The CDR3 runs 17 residues. Germline-derived CDR1 and CDR2 are SGHRS and YFSETQ. DNA for the CDR3: TGCGCCAGCAGCAGGGAGGGCAGGGACCCCCTCACAGATACGCAGTATTTT. Translation gives CASSREGRDPLTDTQYF.

This clone was detected many times. The chain links TRBV27 to TRBJ2-2; D may be TRBD2 (6 bases). This CDR3 has 14 residues. Trimming removed 6 bases from V and 3 bases from J, with 11 bases in between. Germline loops: CDR1 MNHEY, CDR2 SMNVEV (reference sequence). The CDR3 DNA is TGTGCCAGCAGGGCGGGGATGTACACCGGGGAGCTGTTTTTT. Translation: CASRAGMYTGELFF.

V usage is TRBV6-1 and J usage is TRBJ2-7; possibly TRBD2 for D (5 bases). This CDR3 has 14 residues. With 5 bases removed from V and 2 bases from J, the gap between germline ends came to 13 bases. Germline CDR1 reads MNHNS; CDR2 reads SASEGT. In DNA form, the CDR3 reads TGTGCCAGCAGTCTCAGTAGCGTGCCCTACGAGCAGTACTTC. Its protein is CASSLSSVPYEQYF.

This clone was observed a few times. The V and J genes are TRBV9 and TRBJ1-1, with no clear D. CDR1 is SGDLS and CDR2 is YYNGEE in the germline V gene. V lost 4 bases and J 1 base, leaving 14 bases between the germline ends. The CDR3 contains 15 residues. The CDR3 coding sequence is TGTGCCAGCAGCCCCCCCACGCCGGGGAACACTGAAGCTTTCTTT. Protein sequence: CASSPPTPGNTEAFF.

The J gene is TRBJ2-7, the V gene TRBV29-1, with D perhaps matching TRBD1 (5 bases). The germline V gene encodes CDR1 SQVTM and CDR2 ANQGSEA. CDR3 size: 12 residues. With 3 bases removed from V and 2 bases from J, the gap between germline ends came to 8 bases. Written as DNA, the CDR3 is TGCAGCGTTGATCAGGGCCCCTACGAGCAGTACTTC. Its translation is CSVDQGPYEQYF.

This chain connects TRBV9 to TRBJ2-5; 7 bases are shared with TRBD1. This CDR3 is built from 15 residues. Germline assignment: CDR1 SGDLS and CDR2 YYNGEE. V lost 3 bases, J lost 5 bases, and 10 bases stayed unmatched. CDR3 region: CASSAADRVLETQYF. The DNA of the CDR3 is TGTGCCAGCAGCGCGGCCGACAGGGTCCTGGAGACCCAGTACTTC. The entire variable domain, with the rest obtained from reference TRBV9 and TRBJ2-5, is as follows: DSGVTQTPKHLITATGQRVTLRCSPRSGDLSVYWYQQSLDQGLQFLIQYYNGEERAKGNILERFSAQQFPDLHSELNLSSLELGDSALYFCASSAADRVLETQYFGPGTRLLVL.

The CDR3 sequence is CASSRGQGRYEQYF. The CDR3 DNA reads TGTGCCAGTTCACGGGGACAGGGGCGCTACGAGCAGTACTTC. The chain carries TRBV6-6 and TRBJ2-7, with TRBD1 matching 10 bases. J gave up 3 bases and V 9 bases, and 8 bases lay outside the gene matches. The CDR3 spans 14 residues. Germline CDR1 MNHNY, CDR2 SVGAGI (reference sequence).

The chain recombines TRBV2 with TRBJ2-1; the D is unclear. CDR1 and CDR2 from the germline V gene are SNHLY and FYNNEI. The CDR3 consists of 17 residues. The germline V and J ends were trimmed by 1 base and 0 bases, with 13 bases remaining between them. The CDR3 spells CASSEGLEFSSYNEQFF. In DNA, the CDR3 is TGTGCCAGCAGTGAAGGTTTAGAATTTAGCTCCTACAATGAGCAGTTCTTC. The full variable domain, its missing parts supplied by reference TRBV2 and TRBJ2-1, is EPEVTQTPSHQVTQMGQEVILRCVPISNHLYFYWYRQILGQKVEFLVSFYNNEISEKSEIFDDQFSVERPDGSNFTLKIRSTKLEDSAMYFCASSEGLEFSSYNEQFFGPGTRLTVL.

This clone was detected a few times. The rearrangement joins TRBV6-5 to TRBJ2-7, with D hard to call. CDR1 MNHEY and CDR2 SVGAGI come from the germline V gene. The CDR3 consists of 14 residues. Trimming removed 2 bases at V and 0 bases at J, with 8 bases between. The CDR3 reads CASSYGQSSYEQYF. The CDR3 coding sequence is TGTGCCAGCAGTTACGGGCAGAGCTCCTACGAGCAGTACTTC.

The gene calls are TRBV6-1 and TRBJ1-3; 7 bases map to TRBD1. Trimming took 6 bases from V and 2 from J; bases not matched to a gene: 7. The germline gives CDR1 MNHNS, CDR2 SASEGT. The CDR3 consists of 15 residues. CDR3 region: CASRPRDSTGNTIYF. The CDR3 DNA follows: TGTGCCAGCAGGCCAAGGGACAGCACTGGAAACACCATATATTTT.

The V gene is TRBV5-6, the J gene TRBJ1-5; 7 nucleotides match TRBD1. Germline CDR1 SGHDT, CDR2 YYEEEE. There are 15 residues in the CDR3. Trimming cost V 4 bases and J 4 bases; bases outside gene matches: 8. This CDR3 is CASSLFRDRNQPQHF. The CDR3 nucleotides read TGTGCCAGCAGCCTATTCCGGGACAGAAATCAGCCCCAGCATTTT.

The gene calls are TRBV7-6 and TRBJ1-1, with 10 nucleotides matching TRBD1. This CDR3 comprises 19 residues. J was trimmed by 0 bases and V by 1 base; bases with no gene match: 11. Germline values: CDR1 SGHVS, CDR2 FNYEAQ. CDR3 nucleotides: TGTGCCAGCAGCTTAGAGTCGGACAGGGGGAGCTCGATGAACACTGAAGCTTTCTTT. Protein product: CASSLESDRGSSMNTEAFF.

This clone has just a few counts. Its ends do not fully match the called genes, so a read error is possible. J is TRBJ1-4 and V is TRBV5-1; D not resolved. The CDR3 runs 15 residues. The V gene's germline CDR1 is SGHRS and CDR2 YFSETQ. The CDR3, as DNA: TGCGCCAGCTGCTTGGAACGCGCAACTAATGAAAAACTGTTTTTT. Encoded protein: CASCLERATNEKLFF.

CDR3 DNA: TGTGCCAGCAGCAATAAGGGAGGGTCCAATCAGCCCCAGCATTTT. As protein: CASSNKGGSNQPQHF. The rearrangement links TRBV21-1 to TRBJ1-5. TRBV21-1 counts as a pseudogene. This CDR3 spans 15 amino acids.

The CDR3 loop reads CASSEAGGPAKNIQYF. For the CDR3, the DNA is TGTGCCAGCAGTGAAGCGGGAGGGCCGGCCAAAAACATTCAGTACTTC. This chain connects TRBV2 to TRBJ2-4, with 7 bases lining up with TRBD2. CDR1 SNHLY and CDR2 FYNNEI come from the germline V gene. V was pared by 0 bases and J by 1 base, with 3 bases of the junction left unmatched. The CDR3 length is 16 residues. The entire variable domain, with the rest obtained from reference TRBV2 and TRBJ2-4, is as follows: EPEVTQTPSHQVTQMGQEVILRCVPISNHLYFYWYRQILGQKVEFLVSFYNNEISEKSEIFDDQFSVERPDGSNFTLKIRSTKLEDSAMYFCASSEAGGPAKNIQYFGAGTRLSVL.

The gene calls are TRBV5-1 and TRBJ2-1; 8 bases are a match to TRBD1. This CDR3 spans 15 amino acids. The germline gives CDR1 SGHRS, CDR2 YFSETQ. The ends lost 2 bases at V and 8 bases at J; junction bases unmatched: 9. CDR3 sequence reads: CASSLPGQGMDEQFF. For the CDR3, the DNA is TGCGCCAGCAGCTTACCAGGACAGGGTATGGATGAGCAGTTCTTC.

The V gene is TRBV30, the J gene TRBJ1-4; D gene uncertain. V gave up 2 bases and J gave up 3 bases, with 13 bases separating them. The CDR3 is made up of 15 amino acids. CDR1 is GTSNPN, CDR2 SVGIG, per germline (reference sequence). The CDR3 spells CAWSSGRGANEKLFF. The CDR3 DNA reads as TGTGCCTGGAGTTCTGGGAGAGGAGCTAATGAAAAACTGTTTTTT.

The V call is TRBV6-5, the J call TRBJ1-1, with TRBD1 as a possible D gene (5 bases). The CDR3 length is 13 residues. Trimming cost V 6 bases and J 3 bases, with 11 bases left between them. Germline CDR1 and CDR2: MNHEY and SVGAGI. CDR3: CASSLQVDTEAFF. In DNA, the CDR3 is TGTGCCAGCAGCTTACAGGTGGACACTGAAGCTTTCTTT.

The table lists this clone with a few counts. V and J are TRBV2 and TRBJ1-6; D not resolved. The CDR3 covers 14 residues. Germline CDR1 and CDR2: SNHLY and FYNNEI. Trimming took 6 bases from V and 6 from J, leaving 12 bases between them. CDR3 sequence reads: CASRFNFLNSPLHF. CDR3 DNA: TGTGCCAGCAGGTTTAACTTCCTTAATTCACCCCTCCACTTT.

J is TRBJ2-2 and V is TRBV14; the D gene is possibly TRBD2 (6 bases). Trimming took off 4 bases at V and 0 bases at J, with 9 bases between the two ends. In germline, CDR1 is SGHDN, CDR2 FVKESK. This CDR3 has 15 amino acids. CDR3 sequence: CASSRTGANTGELFF. Here the CDR3 DNA reads TGTGCCAGCAGCCGAACGGGAGCGAACACCGGGGAGCTGTTTTTT.

This chain links TRBV29-1 with TRBJ1-4; no firm D call. The ends were cut back, 5 bases at V and 7 bases at J, with 14 bases in the middle. This CDR3 has 13 residues. Germline CDR1 and CDR2: SQVTM and ANQGSEA. The CDR3 sequence: CSVYRVEGEKLFF. CDR3 nucleotide sequence: TGCAGCGTTTATCGAGTCGAGGGTGAAAAACTGTTTTTT.

The V call is TRBV6-4, the J call TRBJ1-1; D is ambiguous. The CDR3 sequence is 13 residues long. Trimming shortened V by 4 bases and J by 0 bases, and 6 bases separated the two germline ends. Germline loops: CDR1 MRHNA, CDR2 SNTAGT. The CDR3 DNA follows: TGTGCCAGCAGTGGGGGAGTGAACACTGAAGCTTTCTTT. Its protein is CASSGGVNTEAFF.

The V gene is TRBV25-1, the J gene TRBJ2-7, with D possibly TRBD1 on 6 matching bases. The CDR3 contains 15 residues. The germline CDR1 and CDR2 sequences are MGHDK and SYGVNS. Between the trimmed V and J ends, which lost 4 bases and 0 bases, there was a span of 13 bases. The CDR3 sequence: CASSALQGFSYEQYF. The CDR3 nucleotides read TGTGCCAGCAGTGCTTTACAGGGTTTCTCCTACGAGCAGTACTTC.

V and J are TRBV19 and TRBJ1-1; maybe TRBD1 (5 bases). V lost 3 bases, J lost 7 bases, and 15 bases lay in between. Germline CDR1 LNHDA, CDR2 SQIVND (reference sequence). This CDR3 comprises 14 residues. DNA for the CDR3: TGTGCCAGTAGTATCGAGGATCGGGGGGGTGAAGCTTTCTTT. Translating it yields CASSIEDRGGEAFF.

This chain joins TRBV28 and TRBJ1-4; a possible D gene is TRBD1 (5 bases). The CDR3 is 13 amino acids. The ends were cut back, 10 bases at V and 3 bases at J, with 12 bases in the middle. CDR1 and CDR2 (germline): MDHEN, SYDVKM. CDR3 loop: CATWGGANEKLFF. The CDR3 region has the DNA TGTGCCACCTGGGGGGGGGCTAATGAAAAACTGTTTTTT.

The gene calls are TRBV30 and TRBJ1-6, with TRBD1 as a possible D gene (5 bases). There are 14 residues in the CDR3. Trimming took 3 bases from V and 9 from J, leaving 15 bases between them. CDR1 and CDR2 from the germline V gene are GTSNPN and SVGIG (reference sequence). CDR3 bases: TGTGCCTGGAGCATTGGGCAGGGAAGTTCACCCCTCCACTTT. This translates into CAWSIGQGSSPLHF.